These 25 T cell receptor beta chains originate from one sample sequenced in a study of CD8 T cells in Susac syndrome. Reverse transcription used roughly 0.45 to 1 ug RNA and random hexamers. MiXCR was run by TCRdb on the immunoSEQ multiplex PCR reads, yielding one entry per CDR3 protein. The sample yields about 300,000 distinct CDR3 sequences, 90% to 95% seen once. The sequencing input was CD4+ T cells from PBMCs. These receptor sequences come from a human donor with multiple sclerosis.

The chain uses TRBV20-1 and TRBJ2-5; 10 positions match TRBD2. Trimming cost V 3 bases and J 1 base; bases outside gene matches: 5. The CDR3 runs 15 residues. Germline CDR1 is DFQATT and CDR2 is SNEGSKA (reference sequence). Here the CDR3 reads CSASSGLAAQETQYF. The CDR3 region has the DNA TGCAGTGCTAGTTCTGGACTAGCGGCCCAAGAGACCCAGTACTTC.

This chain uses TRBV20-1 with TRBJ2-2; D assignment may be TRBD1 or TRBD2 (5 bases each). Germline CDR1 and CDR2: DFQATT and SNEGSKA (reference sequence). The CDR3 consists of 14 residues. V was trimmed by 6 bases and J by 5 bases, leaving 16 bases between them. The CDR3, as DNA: TGCAGTGCCTTAGGGGAGCTAGGGACCGGGGAGCTGTTTTTT. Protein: CSALGELGTGELFF.

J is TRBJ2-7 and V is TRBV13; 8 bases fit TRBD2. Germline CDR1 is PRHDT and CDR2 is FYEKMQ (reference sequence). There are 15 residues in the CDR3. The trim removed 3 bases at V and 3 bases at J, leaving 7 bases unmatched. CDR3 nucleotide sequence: TGTGCCAGCAGCTTTCAAGCGGGGGTGAACTACGAGCAGTACTTC. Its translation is CASSFQAGVNYEQYF. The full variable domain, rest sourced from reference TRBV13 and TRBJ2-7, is AAGVIQSPRHLIKEKRETATLKCYPIPRHDTVYWYQQGPGQDPQFLISFYEKMQSDKGSIPDRFSAQQFSDYHSELNMSSLELGDSALYFCASSFQAGVNYEQYFGPGTRLTVT.

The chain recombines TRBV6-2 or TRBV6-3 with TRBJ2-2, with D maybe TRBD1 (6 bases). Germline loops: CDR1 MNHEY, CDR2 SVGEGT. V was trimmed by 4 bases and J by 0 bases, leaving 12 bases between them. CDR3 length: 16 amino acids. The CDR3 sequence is CASSFTGIANTGELFF. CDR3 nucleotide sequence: TGTGCCAGCAGTTTCACAGGGATCGCGAACACCGGGGAGCTGTTTTTT.

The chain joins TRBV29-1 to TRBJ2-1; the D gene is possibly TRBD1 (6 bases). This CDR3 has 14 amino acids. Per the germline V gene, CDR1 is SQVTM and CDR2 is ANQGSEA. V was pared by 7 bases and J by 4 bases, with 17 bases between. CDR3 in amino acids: CSGRARGPYNEQFF. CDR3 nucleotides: TGCAGCGGGCGGGCCAGGGGCCCTTACAATGAGCAGTTCTTC.

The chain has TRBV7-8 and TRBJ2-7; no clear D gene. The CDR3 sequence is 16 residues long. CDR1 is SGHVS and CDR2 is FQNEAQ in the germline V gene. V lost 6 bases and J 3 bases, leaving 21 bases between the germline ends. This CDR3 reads CASSFTAASRLYEQYF. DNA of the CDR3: TGTGCCAGCAGTTTTACCGCGGCTAGTAGGCTCTACGAGCAGTACTTC.

CDR3 loop: CASSLRHARDTEAFF. The CDR3 DNA reads TGCGCCAGCAGCTTGCGTCACGCCCGGGACACTGAAGCTTTCTTT. This rearrangement joins TRBV5-1 to TRBJ1-1; D gene unclear. Germline CDR1 SGHRS, CDR2 YFSETQ. With 1 base removed from V and 3 bases from J, the gap between germline ends came to 13 bases. The CDR3 sequence is 15 residues long.

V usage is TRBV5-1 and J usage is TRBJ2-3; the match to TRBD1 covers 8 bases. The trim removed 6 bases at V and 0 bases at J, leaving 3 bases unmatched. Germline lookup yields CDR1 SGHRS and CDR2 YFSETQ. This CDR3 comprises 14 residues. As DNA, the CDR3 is TGCGCCAGCAACCGGGACAGGAGCACAGATACGCAGTATTTT. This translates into CASNRDRSTDTQYF. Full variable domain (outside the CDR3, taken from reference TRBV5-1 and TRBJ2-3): KAGVTQTPRYLIKTRGQQVTLSCSPISGHRSVSWYQQTPGQGLQFLFEYFSETQRNKGNFPGRFSGRQFSNSRSEMNVSTLELGDSALYLCASNRDRSTDTQYFGPGTRLTVL.

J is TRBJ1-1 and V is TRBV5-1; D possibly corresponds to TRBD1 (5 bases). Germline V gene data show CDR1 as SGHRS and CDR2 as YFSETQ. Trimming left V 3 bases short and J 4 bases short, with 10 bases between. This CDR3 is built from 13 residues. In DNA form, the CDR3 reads TGCGCCAGCAGCTCCCAGCAGGGCACTGAAGCTTTCTTT. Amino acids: CASSSQQGTEAFF.

The CDR3 DNA reads TGTGCCAGCAGTTACACTGGGGCGCGTGGATTGGACGAGCAGTACTTC. Protein: CASSYTGARGLDEQYF. The J gene is TRBJ2-7, the V gene TRBV6-5; the D gene is possibly TRBD1 (5 bases). The CDR3 runs to 16 residues. Germline loops: CDR1 MNHEY, CDR2 SVGAGI. The V end was cut by 2 bases, the J end by 5 bases, with 19 bases between.

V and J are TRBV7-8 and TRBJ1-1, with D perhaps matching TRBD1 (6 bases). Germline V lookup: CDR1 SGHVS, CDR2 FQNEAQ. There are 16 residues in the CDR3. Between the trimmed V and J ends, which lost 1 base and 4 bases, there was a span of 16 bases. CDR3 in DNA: TGTGCCAGCAGCTTAGAAATTTACAGGGTGGTCACTGAAGCTTTCTTT. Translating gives CASSLEIYRVVTEAFF.

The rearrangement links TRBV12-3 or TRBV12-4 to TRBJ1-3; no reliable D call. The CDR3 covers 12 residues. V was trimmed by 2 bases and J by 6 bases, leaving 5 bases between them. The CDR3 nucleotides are TGTGCCAGCAGTTTATACCCAAACACCATATATTTT. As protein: CASSLYPNTIYF.

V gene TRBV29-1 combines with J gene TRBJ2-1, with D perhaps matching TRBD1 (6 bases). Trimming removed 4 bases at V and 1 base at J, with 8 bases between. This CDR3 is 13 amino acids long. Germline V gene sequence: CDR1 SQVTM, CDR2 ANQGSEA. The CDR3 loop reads CSVGQASYNEQFF. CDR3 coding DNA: TGCAGCGTTGGACAGGCTTCCTACAATGAGCAGTTCTTC.

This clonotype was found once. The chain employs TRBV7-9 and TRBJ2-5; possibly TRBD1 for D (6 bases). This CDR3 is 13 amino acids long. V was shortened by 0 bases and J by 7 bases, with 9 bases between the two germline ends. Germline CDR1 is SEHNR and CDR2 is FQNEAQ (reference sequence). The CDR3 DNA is TGTGCCAGCAGCTTAGCGGGGGCATCGACCCAGTACTTC. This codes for CASSLAGASTQYF. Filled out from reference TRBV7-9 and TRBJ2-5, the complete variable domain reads DTGVSQNPRHKITKRGQNVTFRCDPISEHNRLYWYRQTLGQGPEFLTYFQNEAQLEKSRLLSDRFSAERPKGSFSTLEIQRTEQGDSAMYLCASSLAGASTQYFGPGTRLLVL.

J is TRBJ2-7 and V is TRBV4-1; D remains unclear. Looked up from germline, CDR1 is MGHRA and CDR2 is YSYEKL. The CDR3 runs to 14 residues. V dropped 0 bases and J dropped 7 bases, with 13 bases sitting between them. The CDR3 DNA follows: TGCGCCAGCAGCCAAGATCTTAGCACCCTAGAGCAGTACTTC. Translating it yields CASSQDLSTLEQYF.

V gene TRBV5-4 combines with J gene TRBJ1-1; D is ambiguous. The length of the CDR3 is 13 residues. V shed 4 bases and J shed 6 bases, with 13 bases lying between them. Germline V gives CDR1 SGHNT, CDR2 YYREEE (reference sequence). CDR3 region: CASSQQDTAEAFF. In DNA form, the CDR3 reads TGTGCCAGCAGCCAGCAAGACACGGCTGAAGCTTTCTTT.

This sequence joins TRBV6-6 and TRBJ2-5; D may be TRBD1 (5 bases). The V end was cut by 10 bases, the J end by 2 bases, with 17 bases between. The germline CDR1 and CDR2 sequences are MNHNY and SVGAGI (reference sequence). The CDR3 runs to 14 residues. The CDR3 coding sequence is TGTGCCACCACAGGAGCCTCAGCGCAAGAGACCCAGTACTTC. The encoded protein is CATTGASAQETQYF.

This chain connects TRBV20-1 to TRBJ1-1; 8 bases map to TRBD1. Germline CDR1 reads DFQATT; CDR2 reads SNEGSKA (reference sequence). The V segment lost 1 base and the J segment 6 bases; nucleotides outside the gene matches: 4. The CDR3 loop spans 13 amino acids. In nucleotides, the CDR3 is TGCAGTGCTAGAGTTATCAGGGGGCCTGAAGCTTTCTTT. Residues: CSARVIRGPEAFF.

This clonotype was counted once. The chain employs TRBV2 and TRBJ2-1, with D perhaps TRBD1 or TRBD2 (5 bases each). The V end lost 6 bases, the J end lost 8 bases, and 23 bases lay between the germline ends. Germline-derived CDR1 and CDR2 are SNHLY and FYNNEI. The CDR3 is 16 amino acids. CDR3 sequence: CASSLLRDPPPDEQFF. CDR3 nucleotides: TGTGCCAGCAGCCTTCTCCGGGACCCTCCGCCGGATGAGCAGTTCTTC.

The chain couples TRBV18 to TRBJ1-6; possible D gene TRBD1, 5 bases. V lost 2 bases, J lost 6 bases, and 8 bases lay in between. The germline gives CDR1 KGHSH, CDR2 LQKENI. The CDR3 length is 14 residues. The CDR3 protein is CASSPATANSPLHF. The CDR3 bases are TGTGCCAGCTCACCAGCGACAGCTAATTCACCCCTCCACTTT.

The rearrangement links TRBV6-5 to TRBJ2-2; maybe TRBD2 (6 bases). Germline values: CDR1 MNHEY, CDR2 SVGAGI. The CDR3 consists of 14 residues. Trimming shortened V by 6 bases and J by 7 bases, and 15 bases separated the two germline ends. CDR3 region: CASRPGLAHGELFF. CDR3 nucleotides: TGTGCCAGCAGACCGGGACTCGCACACGGGGAGCTGTTTTTT.

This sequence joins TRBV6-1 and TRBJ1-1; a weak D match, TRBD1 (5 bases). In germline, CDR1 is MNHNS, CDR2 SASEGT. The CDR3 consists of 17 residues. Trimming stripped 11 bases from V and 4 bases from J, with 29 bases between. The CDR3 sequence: CACLIGAPGMRGTEAFF. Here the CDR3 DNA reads TGTGCCTGCCTAATCGGGGCTCCAGGAATGAGGGGCACTGAAGCTTTCTTT.

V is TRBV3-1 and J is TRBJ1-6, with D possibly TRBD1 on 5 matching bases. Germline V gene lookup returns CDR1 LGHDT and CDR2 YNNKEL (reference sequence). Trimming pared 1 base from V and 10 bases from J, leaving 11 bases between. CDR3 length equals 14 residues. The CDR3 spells CASSQGAGQSPLHF. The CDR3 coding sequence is TGTGCCAGCAGCCAAGGTGCAGGGCAGTCACCCCTCCACTTT.

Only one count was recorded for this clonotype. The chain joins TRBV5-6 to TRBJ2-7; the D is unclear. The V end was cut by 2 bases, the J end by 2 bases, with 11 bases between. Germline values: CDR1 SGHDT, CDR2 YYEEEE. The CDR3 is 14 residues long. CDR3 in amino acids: CASSFRPGAYEQYF. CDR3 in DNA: TGTGCCAGCAGCTTCCGGCCTGGGGCCTACGAGCAGTACTTC. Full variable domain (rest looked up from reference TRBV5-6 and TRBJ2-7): DAGVTQSPTHLIKTRGQQVTLRCSPKSGHDTVSWYQQALGQGPQFIFQYYEEEERQRGNFPDRFSGHQFPNYSSELNVNALLLGDSALYLCASSFRPGAYEQYFGPGTRLTVT.

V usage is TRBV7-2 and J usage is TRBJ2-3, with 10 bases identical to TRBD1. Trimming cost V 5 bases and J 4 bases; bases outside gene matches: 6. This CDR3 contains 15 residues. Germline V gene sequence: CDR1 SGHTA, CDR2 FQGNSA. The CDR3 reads CASSPGQGMSDTQYF. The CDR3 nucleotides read TGTGCCAGCAGCCCGGGACAGGGGATGTCAGATACGCAGTATTTT.